This T cell receptor beta chain was sequenced for a study of cytomegalovirus exposure and HLA in healthy donors. Study findings and constraints: Listed as cytomegalovirus-associated were approximately 160 TCR beta chains. CMV serostatus alone was available as immune exposure information.

For this clone: Its target is unknown.

The CDR3 totals 16 residues. Germline assignment: CDR1 GTSNPN and CDR2 SVGIG (reference sequence). Trimming pared 2 bases from V and 0 bases from J, leaving 13 bases between. A multiplex PCR was run with 60 Vbeta primers and 13 Jbeta primers. Repertoires were generated with immunoSEQ multiplex PCR, while TCRdb's copy carries only in-frame clones and drops some. Of roughly 200,000 clones listed, about 82% were seen once; the top ten hold approximately 2.2%. This chain uses TRBV30 with TRBJ1-4; D may be TRBD1 (6 bases). The receptor was isolated from a woman in her forties or fifties in good health and CMV-seronegative. What was sequenced was PBMCs. The chain's CDR3 is CAWSRAGAATNEKLFF. The CDR3 nucleotides read TGTGCCTGGAGTAGAGCAGGGGCGGCAACTAATGAAAAACTGTTTTTT.